The text below deals with one T cell receptor beta chain. Its recognized antigen is unknown. No much larger clone is present one base from it, and per-base qualities are unavailable. The sample originates from a study of cytomegalovirus exposure and HLA in healthy donors (dated by TCRdb to the late 2010s). About the investigation overall: In an earlier analysis of under 600 of the donors, about 260 Gb of sequence data and 100 million or so unique TCR beta sequences from roughly 200 million T cells were reported. An early release that covered some 640 HLA-typed donors contained approximately 300 gigabases of sequencing data and about 84 million unique TCR sequences. Among the roughly 400 genotyped donors, around 81% belonged to the genetic ancestry cluster associated with self-reported Caucasian donors. The study aimed to test whether signatures of past pathogen exposure could be identified by cataloging public T cell receptors. The T cell repertoires of about 700 subjects were profiled by immunosequencing and related to cytomegalovirus serostatus. Along with the roughly 670-subject first cohort, a separate validation cohort of about 110 different subjects was used. The study combined high-throughput TCR immunosequencing, statistical association of individual TCRs with disease status, and machine learning to predict cytomegalovirus infection status. To study patterns of TCR occurrence, a later analysis re-analyzed previously published TCR beta repertoires from 550 to 800 donors and added high-resolution HLA genotyping. In the later analysis, no new phenotypic data were used to find candidate immune exposures; instead, reliance was placed on TCR beta sequences and their occurrence across donors. In an earlier analysis of a few hundred of the donors, high-throughput TCR beta sequencing was used to judge whether each TCR beta V gene segment behaved as functional or pseudogenic. Donor age, sex, ethnicity and CMV serostatus were collected together with the repertoire data. A later genetic analysis took genome-wide SNP genotypes for about 55% of the 666 donors and used that subset as a discovery cohort. All discovery cohort repertoires had been generated using a single sequencing platform. HLA typing covered class I and class II loci at four-digit resolution. The number of typed donors differed by locus: about 620-640 for A, B, C, DRB1 and DQB1; about 520 for DQA1; 606 for DPA1; and roughly 470 for DPB1. Because of strong linkage in the cohort, roughly five DR-DQ haplotypes were treated as single units for association and clustering. Among 398 genotyped donors of the cohort, an average of roughly 240,000 unique TCR beta nucleotide sequences were sequenced per donor, around a sixth of them non-productive. The paper's findings and limits, for the study overall: Assigning TCR associations to individual alleles was difficult when HLA alleles, especially DR and DQ, strongly co-occurred. Several of the top co-occurrence clusters appeared to be linked to parvovirus B19, influenza, CMV and Epstein-Barr virus, according to a later analysis. The only immune exposure information available for the cohort was CMV serostatus. Most CMV-associated TCR beta chains appeared to be HLA-restricted in a later analysis, and the HLA associations seemed to be driven largely by CMV exposure. Correlated functional status among segregating V segments might be attributable to linkage disequilibrium, but an unknown experimental factor could not be ruled out. Because counts were too low, roughly 18 rarely observed V segments, including chromosome 9 orphons, were left out of the earlier analysis of some 640 of the donors. This cohort had only TCR beta chains sequenced, and the lack of alpha or paired-chain data limited which features could be detected. A total of about 150 TCR beta chains were listed by the study as associated with cytomegalovirus. In a later genetic analysis, a missense DCLRE1C variant was associated with V-gene and J-gene trimming of TCR beta chains, and the association was replicated in an independent cohort. In a later genetic analysis, fewer N-insertions in productive TCRs were reported among donors in an Asian-associated ancestry cluster than the roughly 710-donor mean. Compared with equally common non-associated chains, HLA-associated TCR beta chains in a later analysis were more clonally expanded and had lower generation probabilities. Sequencing depth was assumed to be roughly uniform across donors in the presence/absence analyses, though that assumption may not hold. Because HLA typing was unavailable for some donors at each locus, only the typed subset was used in association tests. According to the authors, the approach could potentially be generalized to other disease states and immunological phenotypes. At a false discovery rate of 0.05, a later analysis linked roughly 17,000 TCR beta sequences to specific HLA alleles. Most TCR sequences were seen in very few donors, while some public TCRs were found in many individuals. Cytomegalovirus status was reported to be diagnosed by the classifier with high specificity and sensitivity in both the original and validation cohorts. In a later analysis, TCR association rates were found to vary across HLA loci, with the most associated TCRs seen for DRB1 alleles and the fewest for HLA-C alleles. A further reported finding was that TCR beta sequences accurately predicted the HLA-A and HLA-B alleles for most subjects in the first cohort. An earlier analysis of 450 to 750 of the donors showed that most TCR beta V segments appeared in productive rearrangements either about 87% or about 30% of the time, which broadly matched IMGT annotations. Three of the identified cytomegalovirus-associated TCR beta chains were confirmed in vitro to be specific for cytomegalovirus antigens. Some IMGT-functional V segments, including TRBV6-2 and TRBV6-3, could not be distinguished by the 87-base-pair reads and were therefore excluded. A cluster of highly shared sequence variants was judged likely to be a technical artifact of the sequencing pipeline.

The method was the immunoSEQ multiplex PCR assay. A mixture of 60 forward primers for TCR Vbeta segments and 13 reverse primers for TCR Jbeta segments was used in the multiplex PCR. The CDR3 region of rearranged TCR beta genes was amplified from genomic DNA by a multiplex PCR assay. The amplified TCR beta libraries were sequenced on the Illumina HiSeq System as 87-base-pair reads. Regarding the original processing steps: A later analysis tallied about 77 million unique TCR beta chains across the 666 repertoires, and about 12 million of those chains were shared by two or more donors. Raw reads were error-corrected and collapsed into unique sequences by a nearest-neighbor algorithm in which closely related sequences were merged to remove PCR and sequencing errors. CDR3 sequences were aligned to IMGT reference sequences to assign V, D and J gene segments. For a sequence to be retained, a match of at least six nucleotides was required to both a V gene segment and a J gene segment. Rearrangements were called productive when the CDR3 lacked stop codons and stayed in frame with V and J; all others were non-productive. CDR3 was defined by IMGT convention, running from the second conserved V-encoded cysteine to the conserved J-encoded phenylalanine. The earlier analysis of 587 of the donors excluded any sequence lacking an unambiguous match to a single V gene segment. In an earlier analysis of several hundred of the donors, V segments were called functional above 56.7% productive rearrangements and were called segregating when the between-donor standard deviation exceeded 5%. A statistical classification framework was developed to diagnose cytomegalovirus status using the catalog of TCR beta chain sequences. V and J gene assignment, in a later analysis, came from comparing TCR nucleotide sequences with IMGT/GENE-DB human TR gene sequences. Using the TCRdist pipeline, a later analysis assigned CDR3 sequences along with most-parsimonious VDJ recombination scenarios. In a later analysis, each TCR beta chain was defined by its CDR3 amino acid sequence together with its V-gene family, and reads lacking a unique V-gene family were excluded. As a way to deal with suspected cross-contamination and a sequencing artifact, a later analysis dropped roughly 620 nucleotide sequences that were highly shared and had low generation probability. In a later analysis, a clonal expansion index was calculated for each public chain from normalized within-repertoire ranks of inferred template counts. Generation probabilities in a later analysis came from a VDJ recombination model fitted to out-of-frame rearrangements, and those results were checked against IGoR. In a later analysis, TCR-TCR, TCR-HLA and TCR-CMV co-occurrence was scored with hypergeometric tests, and a repertoire-size bias correction was applied to TCR pairs. In a later analysis, false discovery rates were estimated by permuting HLA or CMV assignments 20 times. In a later analysis, co-occurring TCRs were grouped using DBSCAN, with TCRdist sequence similarity added in when clustering inside HLA-allele-positive subsets. Co-occurrence clustering excluded repertoires with fewer than 30,000 or more than 120,000 public chains, plus five with anomalous nucleotide sharing. The table was pulled from immuneACCESS by TCRdb, which kept in-frame rearrangements only. Such tables lose some clones; where checked, under half of the loss comes from unresolved V genes, and the rest has no known cause. From that table come the V and J calls and clone size; the DNA was used to work out D and trimming. The sample table contains about 150,000 clones; only one count was recorded for 80% of them. The ten largest account for approximately 14% of the sample.

CDR1 SGHAT and CDR2 FQNNGV are derived from the germline V gene. After removal of 5 bases from V and 6 bases from J, the junction retains 8 bases not matched to a gene. The CDR3 holds 15 amino acids from the cysteine to the phenylalanine. Of all the DNA, just the CDR3 is kept, 45 bases in frame from base 1. The cohort consisted of 600 to 700 healthy bone marrow donors. At the time of sampling, all cohort members were nominally healthy, though unrecorded immune exposures were likely present. The donor was CMV seronegative and was included in the group of 352 seronegative cohort members. A peripheral blood sample was collected from each donor, and TCR beta sequencing was performed on peripheral blood mononuclear cells. Genomic DNA extraction from the blood cell samples was performed with the Qiagen DNeasy Blood Extraction Kit.

The sequence links TRBV11-2 to TRBJ1-3; 9 bases in between match TRBD1. The TCR comes from a woman aged 40-49 years in good health and CMV-seronegative. The sample was PBMCs. The CDR3 loop reads CASSLTGGGENTIYF. At the DNA level, the sequence is TGTGCCAGCAGCCTGACAGGGGGTGGAGAAAACACCATATATTTT.